What follows are 15 T cell receptor beta chains derived from one specimen sequenced in a study of blood T cell repertoires in COVID-19 (dated by TCRdb to between 2020 and 2021). Library prep was done by the immunoSEQ multiplex PCR assay. In TCRdb, the immuneACCESS table is reduced to in-frame sequences with V and J assigned. These tables do not hold every clone; where another copy was compared, an unresolved V gene accounts for under half, and the others remain unexplained. This sample gives approximately 100,000 clones in total; roughly four fifths of them show up just once. The top ten clones comprise about 10% of the sample. Source material: peripheral blood. These receptors were collected from a man between 65 and 80 years old with acute or convalescent COVID-19.

The genes are TRBV27 and TRBJ1-3; 7 bases map to TRBD1. V lost 8 bases, J lost 0 bases, and 10 bases stayed unmatched. Germline V lookup: CDR1 MNHEY, CDR2 SMNVEV (reference sequence). This CDR3 has 16 residues. The DNA of the CDR3 is TGTGCCAGCTCCTCTTCCGGGACAGACTCTGGAAACACCATATATTTT. Residues: CASSSSGTDSGNTIYF.

The rearrangement links TRBV7-9 to TRBJ2-1, with D possibly TRBD1 on 6 matching bases. Germline-derived CDR1 and CDR2 are SEHNR and FQNEAQ (reference sequence). The CDR3 loop spans 13 amino acids. The ends were cut back, 5 bases at V and 6 bases at J, with 11 bases in the middle. The DNA for the CDR3 is TGTGCCAGCAGCCTGGACAGCCGCAATGAGCAGTTCTTC. The encoded protein is CASSLDSRNEQFF.

CDR3 protein: CASTAGDLYQETQYF. The CDR3 DNA is TGTGCCAGCACCGCCGGGGATCTTTACCAAGAGACCCAGTACTTC. This chain uses TRBV7-9 with TRBJ2-5, with D possibly TRBD2 on 5 matching bases. V dropped 7 bases and J dropped 0 bases, with 15 bases sitting between them. Per the germline V gene, CDR1 is SEHNR and CDR2 is FQNEAQ (reference sequence). This CDR3 comprises 15 residues.

The CDR3 spells CATSRDEYTQYF. CDR3 sequence (DNA): TGTGCCACCAGCAGAGATGAGTATACGCAGTATTTT. The V and J genes are TRBV15 and TRBJ2-3; D gene unclear. This CDR3 has 12 residues. Germline assignment: CDR1 LNHNV and CDR2 YYDKDF (reference sequence). V lost 0 bases, J lost 7 bases, and 5 bases lay in between.

The chain couples TRBV15 to TRBJ2-1; TRBD2 aligns across 7 bases. The CDR3 length is 17 residues. Germline CDR1 is LNHNV and CDR2 is YYDKDF (reference sequence). Trimming took 1 base from V and 4 from J; bases not matched to a gene: 10. CDR3 in DNA: TGTGCCACCAGCAGAGTTGGGGCGGGAGTAACTTACAATGAGCAGTTCTTC. Protein: CATSRVGAGVTYNEQFF.

This clone was observed a few times. The gene calls are TRBV7-9 and TRBJ2-1; a weak D match, TRBD2 (6 bases). V lost 2 bases and J lost 6, with 23 bases in between. The germline V gene has CDR1 SEHNR and CDR2 FQNEAQ (reference sequence). The CDR3 is made up of 18 amino acids. For the CDR3, the DNA is TGTGCCAGCAGCTTAAGTAGCTCCCCCGGCGGGAAAGTCAATGAGCAGTTCTTC. Residues: CASSLSSSPGGKVNEQFF. Together with reference TRBV7-9 and TRBJ2-1, the CDR3 gives the full variable domain: DTGVSQNPRHKITKRGQNVTFRCDPISEHNRLYWYRQTLGQGPEFLTYFQNEAQLEKSRLLSDRFSAERPKGSFSTLEIQRTEQGDSAMYLCASSLSSSPGGKVNEQFFGPGTRLTVL.

J is TRBJ2-2 and V is TRBV24-1; D might be TRBD2 (5 bases). CDR3 length equals 16 residues. V gave up 4 bases and J gave up 8 bases, with 19 bases separating them. Germline V gene data show CDR1 as KGHDR and CDR2 as SFDVKD. This CDR3 reads CATSDPKAGPRGELFF. The CDR3 DNA reads TGTGCCACCAGTGACCCTAAGGCGGGCCCCAGGGGGGAGCTGTTTTTT.

V and J are TRBV5-1 and TRBJ1-2; D is perhaps TRBD1 (5 bases). The CDR3 length is 13 residues. Germline CDR1 and CDR2: SGHRS and YFSETQ. V dropped 4 bases and J dropped 1 base, with 8 bases sitting between them. In DNA form, the CDR3 reads TGCGCCAGCAGCGCGGGGGGTAACTATGGCTACACCTTC. Translating it yields CASSAGGNYGYTF.

This chain connects TRBV5-1 to TRBJ2-5; D unresolved. V shed 4 bases and J shed 0 bases, with 4 bases lying between them. The germline V gene encodes CDR1 SGHRS and CDR2 YFSETQ. The CDR3 sequence is 12 residues long. This chain's CDR3 is CASSPDQETQYF. The CDR3 bases are TGCGCCAGCAGCCCGGACCAAGAGACCCAGTACTTC. Variable domain in full (rest from reference TRBV5-1 and TRBJ2-5): KAGVTQTPRYLIKTRGQQVTLSCSPISGHRSVSWYQQTPGQGLQFLFEYFSETQRNKGNFPGRFSGRQFSNSRSEMNVSTLELGDSALYLCASSPDQETQYFGPGTRLLVL.

This clone was seen a few times. In nucleotides, the CDR3 is TGTGCCACCAGCAGGGTCCCGACGCGAGAGGCGCAGTATTTT. Its translation: CATSRVPTREAQYF. This chain uses TRBV15 with TRBJ2-3, with D uncertain. V lost 3 bases and J lost 10, with 17 bases in between. Per germline, CDR1 LNHNV and CDR2 YYDKDF (reference sequence). This CDR3 has 14 amino acids.

The chain is built from TRBV12-3 or TRBV12-4 and TRBJ1-5; the D is unclear. With 3 bases removed from V and 7 bases from J, the gap between germline ends came to 7 bases. CDR3 size: 12 residues. CDR3 protein: CASSFSNQPQHF. The CDR3 coding sequence is TGTGCCAGCAGTTTTTCTAACCAGCCCCAGCATTTT.

The rearrangement joins TRBV20-1 to TRBJ2-5, with D unresolved. This CDR3 has 11 amino acids. Germline V CDR1 and CDR2: DFQATT, SNEGSKA (reference sequence). Between the trimmed V and J ends, which lost 5 bases and 5 bases, there was a span of 9 bases. CDR3 loop: CSARIVETQYF. CDR3 sequence (DNA): TGCAGTGCTCGAATAGTGGAGACCCAGTACTTC.

This chain uses TRBV7-3 with TRBJ2-1, with 11 bases fitting TRBD1. Germline V CDR1 and CDR2: SGHTA, FQGTGA. J gave up 5 bases and V 5 bases, and 8 bases lay outside the gene matches. The CDR3 loop spans 16 amino acids. The chain's CDR3 is CASSLLGTGGNNEQFF. CDR3 DNA: TGTGCCAGCAGCCTCCTAGGGACAGGGGGGAACAATGAGCAGTTCTTC. Together with reference TRBV7-3 and TRBJ2-1, the CDR3 gives the full variable domain: GAGVSQTPSNKVTEKGKYVELRCDPISGHTALYWYRQSLGQGPEFLIYFQGTGAADDSGLPNDRFFAVRPEGSVSTLKIQRTERGDSAVYLCASSLLGTGGNNEQFFGPGTRLTVL.

CDR3 protein: CASSKTGVYEQFF. The DNA for the CDR3 is TGTGCCAGCAGTAAGACAGGGGTGTATGAGCAGTTCTTC. The chain links TRBV9 to TRBJ2-1; 8 positions agree with TRBD1. CDR1 SGDLS and CDR2 YYNGEE come from the germline V gene. This CDR3 contains 13 residues. V shed 5 bases, J shed 8 bases, and the junction held 6 bases outside the gene matches.

V usage is TRBV7-9 and J usage is TRBJ2-1; the D is unclear. The length of the CDR3 is 11 residues. V lost 2 bases and J lost 7, with 3 bases in between. Germline V lookup: CDR1 SEHNR, CDR2 FQNEAQ (reference sequence). As DNA, the CDR3 is TGTGCCAGCAGCTTACTTAATGAGCAGTTCTTC. This encodes CASSLLNEQFF.